One and the same sample provided the 20 T cell receptor beta chains below, sequenced in a study of regulatory T cells. Primers: 52 TRBV forward and 13 TRBJ reverse. The assay was immunoSEQ multiplex PCR, and TCRdb's table has in-frame clones only and misses some. The sample contains about 2,300 clones, under 95% of which appear only once. General study findings and limits: In CD3G deficiency, regulatory T cells had lower Shannon diversity than autologous conventional CD4+ and control regulatory cells.

Which antigens these TCRs recognize remains unknown. Sequencing was done on a sample of CD4+ Tregs sorted from blood. Source of these receptors: a child under 18 with CD3G deficiency.

The chain carries TRBV9 and TRBJ1-1; 8 bases are shared with TRBD1. Trimming at V came to 3 bases and at J to 0 bases, leaving 10 bases not matched to a gene. CDR3 length: 17 residues. The germline V gene has CDR1 SGDLS and CDR2 YYNGEE. The CDR3 reads CASSATTGASLNTEAFF. DNA for the CDR3: TGTGCCAGCAGCGCCACGACAGGGGCCAGCTTGAACACTGAAGCTTTCTTT.

J is TRBJ1-2 and V is TRBV27; 7 bases align to TRBD1. Germline V lookup: CDR1 MNHEY, CDR2 SMNVEV (reference sequence). Trimming took 4 bases from V and 5 from J; bases not matched to a gene: 4. There are 13 residues in the CDR3. CDR3 sequence (DNA): TGTGCCAGCAGTTCAGACAGGGATTATGGCTACACCTTC. It codes for CASSSDRDYGYTF.

The rearrangement links TRBV21-1 to TRBJ2-2; the table assigns TRBD1, which was not confirmed against the DNA. TRBV21-1 is listed as a pseudogene. The CDR3 consists of 12 residues. The CDR3 is CATRGYTGELFF. As DNA, the CDR3 is TGTGCCACAAGGGGTTACACCGGGGAGCTGTTTTTT.

The chain uses TRBV7-9 and TRBJ2-3, with unresolved D. Germline V CDR1 and CDR2: SEHNR, FQNEAQ (reference sequence). CDR3 length: 13 amino acids. The V end was cut by 4 bases, the J end by 3 bases, with 8 bases between. In DNA, the CDR3 is TGTGCCAGCAGCTCCCCCAAAACAGATACGCAGTATTTT. Translated: CASSSPKTDTQYF.

The chain combines TRBV5-1 with TRBJ2-1; a weak D match, TRBD1 (5 bases). The ends were cut back, 0 bases at V and 10 bases at J, with 8 bases in the middle. Germline V lookup: CDR1 SGHRS, CDR2 YFSETQ. The CDR3 sequence is 12 residues long. The CDR3 nucleotides read TGCGCCAGCAGCTTGGGGGGCTACGAGCAGTTCTTC. This encodes CASSLGGYEQFF.

The V and J genes are TRBV6-1 and TRBJ1-4; D gene uncertain. The CDR3 covers 14 residues. The germline V gene has CDR1 MNHNS and CDR2 SASEGT. V lost 2 bases and J 4 bases, leaving 8 bases between the germline ends. The CDR3 spells CASSENFGNEKLFF. The CDR3, as DNA: TGTGCCAGCAGTGAAAATTTTGGTAATGAAAAACTGTTTTTT.

The chain is built from TRBV4-1 and TRBJ2-1; 12 bases match TRBD2. The CDR3 consists of 18 residues. Trimming took 1 base from V and 4 from J; bases not matched to a gene: 8. Per the germline V gene, CDR1 is MGHRA and CDR2 is YSYEKL. Here the CDR3 DNA reads TGCGCCAGCAGCCAAGTGTCAGGACTAGCGGGAAAGTACAATGAGCAGTTCTTC. Protein product: CASSQVSGLAGKYNEQFF.

The genes are TRBV11-2 and TRBJ1-3, with a possible D match to TRBD1 (5 bases). The germline CDR1 and CDR2 sequences are SGHAT and FQNNGV. CDR3 size: 16 residues. The V end lost 1 base, the J end lost 2 bases, and 12 bases lay between the germline ends. The CDR3 DNA sequence: TGTGCCAGCAGCTTAGGGGGCAGTGGAACTGGAAACACCATATATTTT. Amino acid sequence: CASSLGGSGTGNTIYF.

This clone was picked up a small number of times. This sequence joins TRBV10-3 and TRBJ1-1; D not certain. The CDR3 contains 16 residues. Per germline, CDR1 ENHRY and CDR2 SYGVKD. V lost 2 bases to trimming and J lost 1 base, with 14 bases between them. CDR3 DNA sequence: TGTGCCATCAGTGAGGGCCCAGGAGGTGGGAACACTGAAGCTTTCTTT. This codes for CAISEGPGGGNTEAFF.

V and J are TRBV6-1 and TRBJ2-1; no reliable D call. The CDR3 runs to 11 residues. V was cut by 7 bases and J by 5 bases, with 6 bases left in between. Germline V gene data show CDR1 as MNHNS and CDR2 as SASEGT. The CDR3 here is CASTINNEQFF. The CDR3 DNA is TGTGCCAGCACAATAAACAATGAGCAGTTCTTC.

The CDR3 region is CASSPHSGGRGNEQFF. DNA for the CDR3: TGTGCCAGCAGTCCTCATAGCGGGGGAAGAGGAAATGAGCAGTTCTTC. The rearrangement joins TRBV27 to TRBJ2-1; 9 bases align to TRBD2. The germline V gene has CDR1 MNHEY and CDR2 SMNVEV (reference sequence). J was trimmed by 7 bases and V by 5 bases; bases with no gene match: 12. The CDR3 is 16 residues long.

This CDR3 is CASSLDWGQGAREQYF. The CDR3 DNA is TGCGCCAGCAGCTTGGATTGGGGACAGGGGGCGCGTGAGCAGTACTTC. The V gene is TRBV5-1, the J gene TRBJ2-7; TRBD1 aligns across 12 bases. The CDR3 has 16 amino acids. Trimming took 0 bases from V and 7 from J; bases not matched to a gene: 8. Germline lookup yields CDR1 SGHRS and CDR2 YFSETQ. The full variable domain, completed using reference TRBV5-1 and TRBJ2-7, is KAGVTQTPRYLIKTRGQQVTLSCSPISGHRSVSWYQQTPGQGLQFLFEYFSETQRNKGNFPGRFSGRQFSNSRSEMNVSTLELGDSALYLCASSLDWGQGAREQYFGPGTRLTVT.

CDR3: CASSLRGSQETQYF. CDR3 nucleotides: TGTGCCAGCAGCTTGAGGGGGTCCCAAGAGACCCAGTACTTC. The chain joins TRBV13 to TRBJ2-5, with a tentative D call TRBD1 (6 bases). The CDR3 has 14 residues. With 3 bases removed from V and 1 base from J, the gap between germline ends came to 9 bases. Per germline, CDR1 PRHDT and CDR2 FYEKMQ (reference sequence). The complete variable domain, with remaining parts taken from reference TRBV13 and TRBJ2-5, reads AAGVIQSPRHLIKEKRETATLKCYPIPRHDTVYWYQQGPGQDPQFLISFYEKMQSDKGSIPDRFSAQQFSDYHSELNMSSLELGDSALYFCASSLRGSQETQYFGPGTRLLVL.

This clone was recorded only once. The chain carries TRBV28 and TRBJ2-5; D possibly corresponds to TRBD1 (6 bases). This CDR3 contains 14 residues. V was trimmed by 6 bases and J by 0 bases, leaving 11 bases between them. Germline lookup yields CDR1 MDHEN and CDR2 SYDVKM. This chain's CDR3 is CASRRGKYQETQYF. The CDR3, as DNA: TGTGCCAGCAGAAGGGGGAAGTACCAAGAGACCCAGTACTTC.

The rearrangement uses TRBV7-9 and TRBJ2-1, with TRBD1 as a possible D gene (7 bases). V was pared by 5 bases and J by 10 bases, with 21 bases between. The CDR3 runs to 15 residues. Per germline, CDR1 SEHNR and CDR2 FQNEAQ (reference sequence). In DNA form, the CDR3 reads TGTGCCAGCAGCCGAATGGGGAAGGGGGCGGGGGAGCAGTTCTTC. As protein: CASSRMGKGAGEQFF.

This chain links TRBV4-1 with TRBJ1-4, with a weak D call TRBD1 (6 bases). Germline V lookup: CDR1 MGHRA, CDR2 YSYEKL. The CDR3 totals 18 residues. V was shortened by 0 bases and J by 8 bases, with 22 bases between the two germline ends. This chain's CDR3 is CASSQDSRGAVGREKLFF. The CDR3 DNA follows: TGCGCCAGCAGCCAAGATAGTCGGGGGGCGGTAGGAAGAGAAAAACTGTTTTTT.

The CDR3 DNA reads as TGTGCCAGCACCCCCGCAGGGAGGGGGCAGCGGGAGACCCAGTACTTC. As protein: CASTPAGRGQRETQYF. This chain joins TRBV7-8 and TRBJ2-5, with D perhaps being TRBD1 or TRBD2 (7 bases each). Trimming removed 7 bases at V and 5 bases at J, with 23 bases between. CDR3 length equals 16 residues. Germline lookup yields CDR1 SGHVS and CDR2 FQNEAQ.

Of note for this clone: An end of the junction does not agree with germline; a read error may underlie this. This sequence joins TRBV5-1 and TRBJ2-7, with TRBD1 identical over 7 bases. Germline-derived CDR1 and CDR2 are SGHRS and YFSETQ. The CDR3 totals 12 residues. The CDR3 protein is CASRTEGGALNF. CDR3 nucleotide sequence: TGCGCCAGCAGGACTGAAGGGGGCGCGTTGAACTTC.

V gene TRBV18 combines with J gene TRBJ2-1; the D call may be TRBD1 or TRBD2 (5 bases each). CDR1 is KGHSH, CDR2 LQKENI, per germline. Between the trimmed V and J ends, which lost 5 bases and 5 bases, there was a span of 13 bases. The CDR3 has 14 amino acids. The CDR3 spells CASSLGRNHNEQFF. The CDR3 nucleotides read TGTGCCAGCTCATTGGGACGAAACCACAATGAGCAGTTCTTC.

This chain connects TRBV9 to TRBJ1-5; D possibly corresponds to TRBD1 (5 bases). Deletions cut 2 bases from V and 3 bases from J, with 12 bases between. The germline V gene has CDR1 SGDLS and CDR2 YYNGEE. The CDR3 runs 15 residues. CDR3 residues: CASSVGQYLNQPQHF. DNA for the CDR3: TGTGCCAGCAGCGTGGGGCAGTACCTCAATCAGCCCCAGCATTTT.